This entry lists 28 T cell receptor beta chains sequenced from one sample in a study of identical twins. TCRdb recomputed calls from the 5' RACE reads with MiXCR, one row per CDR3 protein. In the table there are a few hundred thousand distinct CDR3 sequences, approximately 8.5% of which are singletons. These records were also assigned to another study, of yellow fever vaccine responses in identical twins.

The sequencing input was memory (CD45RO+) T cells sorted from blood. Receptors originate from a woman between 18 and 30 years old in good health.

This clonotype was seen repeatedly, ten times or more. The rearrangement uses TRBV27 and TRBJ1-2; TRBD1 is a possible D gene (5 bases). Germline V gene sequence: CDR1 MNHEY, CDR2 SMNVEV (reference sequence). The CDR3 covers 13 residues. Trimming cost V 5 bases and J 7 bases, with 14 bases left between them. The CDR3 here is CASSVTRGRGYTF. CDR3 bases: TGTGCCAGCAGTGTCACTCGGGGACGTGGCTACACCTTC.

This clonotype was seen a few times. The chain has TRBV28 and TRBJ2-4; weak D call: TRBD2 (5 bases). The germline CDR1 and CDR2 sequences are MDHEN and SYDVKM. The CDR3 runs 14 residues. With 5 bases removed from V and 7 bases from J, the gap between germline ends came to 15 bases. CDR3 sequence reads: CASSTLGNLNIQYF. The CDR3, as DNA: TGTGCCAGCAGTACCCTCGGGAATTTGAACATTCAGTACTTC. The full variable domain, its missing parts supplied by reference TRBV28 and TRBJ2-4, is DVKVTQSSRYLVKRTGEKVFLECVQDMDHENMFWYRQDPGLGLRLIYFSYDVKMKEKGDIPEGYSVSREKKERFSLILESASTNQTSMYLCASSTLGNLNIQYFGAGTRLSVL.

The rearrangement joins TRBV7-9 to TRBJ2-7, with D perhaps being TRBD1 or TRBD2 (7 bases each). Germline-derived CDR1 and CDR2 are SEHNR and FQNEAQ (reference sequence). V lost 5 bases, J lost 9 bases, and 14 bases lay in between. This CDR3 comprises 12 residues. The DNA of the CDR3 is TGTGCCAGCAGCCGGGGGGCAGGGGGGCAGTACTTC. Protein product: CASSRGAGGQYF. The variable domain in full, completed from reference TRBV7-9 and TRBJ2-7, reads DTGVSQNPRHKITKRGQNVTFRCDPISEHNRLYWYRQTLGQGPEFLTYFQNEAQLEKSRLLSDRFSAERPKGSFSTLEIQRTEQGDSAMYLCASSRGAGGQYFGPGTRLTVT.

This clonotype was observed a few times. The genes are TRBV20-1 and TRBJ1-2, with 9 bases matching TRBD1. This CDR3 contains 13 residues. The V gene's germline CDR1 is DFQATT and CDR2 SNEGSKA (reference sequence). J lost 5 bases, V lost 5 bases, and 6 bases had no gene match. CDR3 sequence reads: CSAWGQGVYGYTF. CDR3 nucleotide sequence: TGCAGTGCTTGGGGACAGGGAGTTTATGGCTACACCTTC.

This clonotype showed up many times. The chain recombines TRBV6-1 with TRBJ2-3; the match to TRBD2 covers 13 bases. Germline values: CDR1 MNHNS, CDR2 SASEGT. J lost 6 bases, V lost 6 bases, and 6 bases had no gene match. The CDR3 is 15 residues long. CDR3 protein: CASSGLAGVGDTQYF. As DNA, the CDR3 is TGTGCCAGCAGCGGACTAGCGGGAGTGGGTGATACGCAGTATTTT.

This clonotype was picked up many times. The gene calls are TRBV24-1 and TRBJ2-3, with a weak D call TRBD2 (5 bases). Germline lookup yields CDR1 KGHDR and CDR2 SFDVKD. V gave up 7 bases and J gave up 0 bases, with 7 bases separating them. CDR3 length: 13 amino acids. CDR3 DNA sequence: TGTGCCACCAGCGGGGATAGCACAGATACGCAGTATTTT. Translation: CATSGDSTDTQYF.

This clonotype was counted ten times or more. The chain is built from TRBV5-1 and TRBJ2-1; D not certain. The V gene's germline CDR1 is SGHRS and CDR2 YFSETQ. V shed 4 bases and J shed 9 bases, with 14 bases lying between them. The CDR3 loop spans 13 amino acids. The CDR3: CASSATPGFEQFF. CDR3 sequence (DNA): TGCGCCAGCAGCGCCACCCCAGGCTTTGAGCAGTTCTTC.

This clonotype was seen many times. The V and J genes are TRBV2 and TRBJ1-3; no clear D. The germline gives CDR1 SNHLY, CDR2 FYNNEI. V dropped 6 bases and J dropped 0 bases, with 15 bases sitting between them. The CDR3 has 16 residues. The CDR3: CASSLFGGNSGNTIYF. CDR3 nucleotides: TGTGCCAGCAGCCTTTTTGGAGGGAACTCTGGAAACACCATATATTTT.

CDR3 sequence (DNA): TGTGCCAGCAGTAGCAGGGGGCAAATGAGGGGCTACACCTTC. It is translated as CASSSRGQMRGYTF. The chain is built from TRBV6-1 and TRBJ1-2; 8 nucleotides agree with TRBD1. Trimming removed 5 bases from V and 8 bases from J; junction bases left unmatched: 10. The CDR3 spans 14 residues. The germline V gene encodes CDR1 MNHNS and CDR2 SASEGT.

This clonotype came up many times. The V call is TRBV3-1, the J call TRBJ2-2; D gene unclear. The CDR3 spans 13 residues. In germline, CDR1 is LGHDT, CDR2 YNNKEL (reference sequence). V gave up 1 base and J gave up 8 bases, with 8 bases separating them. The CDR3 spells CASSQGSPGELFF. CDR3 nucleotides: TGTGCCAGCAGCCAAGGGAGCCCGGGGGAGCTGTTTTTT.

The chain recombines TRBV18 with TRBJ2-3, with TRBD2 matching 9 bases. Germline V CDR1 and CDR2: KGHSH, LQKENI. V lost 1 base, J lost 5 bases, and 10 bases stayed unmatched. This CDR3 is built from 17 residues. The CDR3 DNA sequence: TGTGCCAGCTCACCACGTGGTAGCGGGAGCGGGAGAGATACGCAGTATTTT. Translated, it gives CASSPRGSGSGRDTQYF.

This clonotype occurred many times. The V gene is TRBV12-3 or TRBV12-4, the J gene TRBJ1-1, with no clear D. V was cut by 6 bases and J by 0 bases, with 2 bases left in between. The length of the CDR3 is 11 residues. DNA of the CDR3: TGTGCCAGCAGGCTGAACACTGAAGCTTTCTTT. As protein: CASRLNTEAFF.

The chain links TRBV20-1 to TRBJ2-3; 7 nucleotides match TRBD2. Germline V gene lookup returns CDR1 DFQATT and CDR2 SNEGSKA (reference sequence). The CDR3 totals 13 residues. The ends lost 4 bases at V and 3 bases at J; junction bases unmatched: 4. This CDR3 is CSAMGGVTDTQYF. The CDR3, as DNA: TGCAGTGCTATGGGGGGGGTGACAGATACGCAGTATTTT.

The J gene is TRBJ2-1, the V gene TRBV7-9; 7 nucleotides line up with TRBD2. V shed 5 bases and J 7 bases; nucleotides not matched to a gene: 8. Germline CDR1 and CDR2: SEHNR and FQNEAQ (reference sequence). CDR3 length: 14 amino acids. CDR3 DNA: TGTGCCAGCAGCCAGTCGTACGGGGGGAATGAGCAGTTCTTC. It translates to CASSQSYGGNEQFF.

In its sample, this clonotype was seen a few times. For the CDR3, the DNA is TGTGCCATCAGCCCGGGACAGGCTAATGAAAAACTGTTTTTT. Its protein product is CAISPGQANEKLFF. The chain has TRBV10-3 and TRBJ1-4; 8 nucleotides agree with TRBD1. Germline V lookup: CDR1 ENHRY, CDR2 SYGVKD. V lost 6 bases, J lost 3 bases, and 3 bases stayed unmatched. This CDR3 has 14 residues.

This clonotype was seen only a few times. The chain recombines TRBV2 with TRBJ1-6; D is undetermined. Germline CDR1 SNHLY, CDR2 FYNNEI. V lost 1 base, J lost 3 bases, and 7 bases lay in between. The CDR3 extends over 15 amino acids. In DNA, the CDR3 is TGTGCCAGCAGTGAAGACCAGGTCTATAATTCACCCCTCCACTTT. Its translation is CASSEDQVYNSPLHF.

This clonotype occurred a few times. The chain joins TRBV6-2 or TRBV6-3 to TRBJ2-7, with TRBD2 matching over 9 bases. Germline CDR1 is MNHEY and CDR2 is SVGEGT. J was trimmed by 2 bases and V by 2 bases; bases with no gene match: 7. There are 16 residues in the CDR3. The CDR3 DNA is TGTGCCAGCAGTTACGGGTCTAGCGGGAAGGCCTACGAGCAGTACTTC. Protein product: CASSYGSSGKAYEQYF.

The table lists this clonotype with a few counts. The gene calls are TRBV5-1 and TRBJ2-2; 8 bases agree with TRBD1. The junction had 8 bases not matched to a gene; V was cut back by 4 bases and J by 3 bases. CDR1 and CDR2 from the germline V gene are SGHRS and YFSETQ. The CDR3 spans 16 residues. The CDR3, as DNA: TGCGCCAGCAGCCCCCTGACAGGGGTGGACACCGGGGAGCTGTTTTTT. This sequence encodes CASSPLTGVDTGELFF.

This clonotype was seen a few times. The chain combines TRBV29-1 with TRBJ2-6; 8 bases line up with TRBD1. The CDR3 sequence is 14 residues long. V lost 3 bases to trimming and J lost 2 bases; unmatched junction nucleotides: 0. Germline CDR1 is SQVTM and CDR2 is ANQGSEA. DNA for the CDR3: TGCAGCGTTGAGGACAGGGCTGGGGCCAACGTCCTGACTTTC. Its protein product is CSVEDRAGANVLTF.

The chain couples TRBV2 to TRBJ2-1; 10 bases line up with TRBD2. Germline loops: CDR1 SNHLY, CDR2 FYNNEI. This CDR3 comprises 16 residues. V dropped 3 bases and J dropped 4; count of bases not matched to a gene: 6. The CDR3 nucleotides read TGTGCCAGCAGTGAGGTTCAGCGGGGGGGTTACAATGAGCAGTTCTTC. Its translation is CASSEVQRGGYNEQFF. The full variable domain, rest sourced from reference TRBV2 and TRBJ2-1, is EPEVTQTPSHQVTQMGQEVILRCVPISNHLYFYWYRQILGQKVEFLVSFYNNEISEKSEIFDDQFSVERPDGSNFTLKIRSTKLEDSAMYFCASSEVQRGGYNEQFFGPGTRLTVL.

This clonotype has at least ten counts. This sequence joins TRBV25-1 and TRBJ2-1; 10 positions agree with TRBD2. This CDR3 has 16 amino acids. In germline, CDR1 is MGHDK, CDR2 SYGVNS. The V gene end was trimmed by 2 bases and the J gene end by 4 bases; junction bases not matched to a gene: 5. The CDR3 protein is CASSERGLASYNEQFF. As DNA, the CDR3 is TGTGCCAGCAGTGAAAGGGGACTAGCGTCGTACAATGAGCAGTTCTTC.

This chain links TRBV11-3 with TRBJ2-1; D gene ambiguous. The germline V and J ends were trimmed by 5 bases and 4 bases, with 15 bases remaining between them. This CDR3 spans 15 amino acids. Germline V gives CDR1 SGHNT, CDR2 YENEEA. CDR3 DNA sequence: TGTGCCAGCAGCAAAAGCCGTTGGGATTACAATGAGCAGTTCTTC. Translation: CASSKSRWDYNEQFF.

J is TRBJ2-2 and V is TRBV6-1; either TRBD1 or TRBD2 may supply D (7 bases each). The germline V gene has CDR1 MNHNS and CDR2 SASEGT. V lost 7 bases and J lost 0, with 21 bases in between. The CDR3 is made up of 18 amino acids. The CDR3 reads CASIRGGVRGANTGELFF. The CDR3 region has the DNA TGTGCCAGCATAAGAGGGGGCGTTCGGGGGGCGAACACCGGGGAGCTGTTTTTT.

This clonotype came up many times. V is TRBV24-1 and J is TRBJ2-3, with 7 positions matching TRBD2. Per the germline V gene, CDR1 is KGHDR and CDR2 is SFDVKD. The V segment lost 5 bases and the J segment 4 bases; nucleotides outside the gene matches: 5. CDR3 size: 14 residues. The CDR3 DNA reads as TGTGCCACCAGTGTTACTAGCGAGGCAGATACGCAGTATTTT. Translated: CATSVTSEADTQYF.

The chain carries TRBV29-1 and TRBJ2-2; 8 nucleotides line up with TRBD1. The V segment lost 4 bases and the J segment 2 bases; nucleotides outside the gene matches: 3. Germline V gene data show CDR1 as SQVTM and CDR2 as ANQGSEA. CDR3 length: 14 amino acids. The CDR3 bases are TGCAGCGTTGGAGGACAGGGAAACACCGGGGAGCTGTTTTTT. Residues: CSVGGQGNTGELFF.

The gene calls are TRBV20-1 and TRBJ2-5; 9 bases match TRBD2. The CDR3 loop spans 13 amino acids. The J segment lost 1 base and the V segment lost 4 bases, leaving 1 base of the junction unmatched. Germline CDR1 and CDR2: DFQATT and SNEGSKA (reference sequence). CDR3 coding DNA: TGCAGTGCTAAGGGACTAGCCCAAGAGACCCAGTACTTC. Its translation: CSAKGLAQETQYF.

Many counts were recorded for this clonotype. The chain joins TRBV29-1 to TRBJ2-3; D is possibly TRBD2 (6 bases). The CDR3 runs 13 residues. V lost 4 bases and J lost 3, with 11 bases in between. Germline V lookup: CDR1 SQVTM, CDR2 ANQGSEA. The CDR3: CSVAYGTTDTQYF. The CDR3 bases are TGCAGCGTTGCGTACGGGACTACAGATACGCAGTATTTT.

This clonotype was seen at least ten times. The rearrangement uses TRBV29-1 and TRBJ2-7; 7 positions match TRBD2. The CDR3 totals 15 residues. Germline V gene lookup returns CDR1 SQVTM and CDR2 ANQGSEA. With 6 bases clipped from V and 2 bases from J, the junction kept 13 bases outside the gene matches. CDR3 bases: TGCAGCGTGCCGGGGGAAGCGGGGTCCCCCTACGAGCAGTACTTC. Encoded protein: CSVPGEAGSPYEQYF.